These 5 T cell receptor beta chains were sequenced from one sample in a study of T cells in Graves' hyperthyroidism and ophthalmopathy (dated by TCRdb to between 2018 and 2020). The method was multiplex PCR. Sequenced on an Illumina HiSeq 2000. The TCR beta CDR3 regions were amplified from the RNA transcripts. A first-round RT-PCR of the TCR CDR3 used the HTBI primer set with the Qiagen OneStep RT-PCR kit. The public reads were reanalyzed by TCRdb: fastp trimming at Q25, MiXCR alignment, in-frame beta chains only. Every entry covers one CDR3 protein and lists the most common genes and DNA from its rows. Counted in this sample were more than 300,000 distinct CDR3 sequences; around 14% of them appeared once. The ten biggest clones cover 20% to 25% of the sample. The sequenced sample was blood. Receptor source: a woman aged 25-40 years with Graves' hyperthyroidism.

This clonotype was seen more than once but under ten times. The rearrangement joins TRBV12-3 or TRBV12-4 to TRBJ2-3, with TRBD1 as a possible D gene (6 bases). The V end was cut by 8 bases, the J end by 3 bases, with 15 bases between. The CDR3 consists of 14 residues. In nucleotides, the CDR3 is TGTGCCAGCCTCCACAGGGATTGGACAGATACGCAGTATTTT. Protein: CASLHRDWTDTQYF.

V and J are TRBV28 and TRBJ2-5; TRBD2 agrees at 7 bases. The germline V gene encodes CDR1 MDHEN and CDR2 SYDVKM. This CDR3 contains 14 residues. The ends lost 3 bases at V and 10 bases at J; junction bases unmatched: 11. The CDR3 loop reads CASSFREETGGQYF. DNA for the CDR3: TGTGCCAGCAGTTTCCGGGAGGAGACTGGAGGCCAGTACTTC.

This clonotype was picked up many times. The chain uses TRBV28 and TRBJ1-2, with D unclear. From germline, CDR1 is MDHEN and CDR2 SYDVKM. The CDR3 consists of 12 residues. V lost 5 bases to trimming and J lost 5 bases, with 9 bases between them. DNA for the CDR3: TGTGCCAGCAGTCCCAGAAAGTATGGCTACACCTTC. The encoded protein is CASSPRKYGYTF.

This clonotype has at least ten counts. This chain joins TRBV28 and TRBJ2-3; 15 bases map to TRBD2. CDR3 size: 17 residues. CDR1 and CDR2 from the germline V gene are MDHEN and SYDVKM. Unmatched junction bases numbered 3, after V lost 0 bases and J lost 5 bases. CDR3 sequence reads: CASSLWSGLAGGDTQYF. DNA of the CDR3: TGTGCCAGCAGTTTATGGTCGGGACTAGCGGGAGGAGATACGCAGTATTTT.

This clonotype was recorded a few times. The gene calls are TRBV11-2 and TRBJ1-1; D not resolved. Germline-derived CDR1 and CDR2 are SGHAT and FQNNGV. This CDR3 spans 15 amino acids. V dropped 5 bases and J dropped 7 bases, with 20 bases sitting between them. CDR3: CASSLAGRPYDEAFF. The CDR3 DNA reads as TGTGCCAGCAGCCTCGCCGGGAGACCATACGATGAAGCTTTCTTT. Supplemented by reference TRBV11-2 and TRBJ1-1, the full variable domain reads EAGVAQSPRYKIIEKRQSVAFWCNPISGHATLYWYQQILGQGPKLLIQFQNNGVVDDSQLPKDRFSAERLKGVDSTLKIQPAKLEDSAVYLCASSLAGRPYDEAFFGQGTRLTVV.